This TCR beta chain was recovered during a study of post-analysis software for immune sequencing data. Study overall: In terms of disease course, relapsing-remitting, secondary progressive and progressive-relapsing multiple sclerosis were included.

A word on this clonotype: The antigen remains undetermined.

General study findings and limits: Significantly lower normalized Chao1 diversity was found in patients with multiple sclerosis relative to controls.

The TCR beta cDNA libraries contained unique molecular identifiers. TCRdb called the PCR reads again in MiXCR, with one record for every CDR3 protein. Of hundreds of thousands of distinct CDR3 sequences in the sample, 44% are singletons; the top ten hold about 1.8%. The sequence was obtained from a girl between 5 and 17 years old with multiple sclerosis. Input material: blood.

CDR3 nucleotide sequence: TGTGCCAGCAGTTATATACAGGGGTTAAATCAGCCCCAGCATTTT. The encoded protein is CASSYIQGLNQPQHF. The V call is TRBV12-3 or TRBV12-4, the J call TRBJ1-5; 7 bases match TRBD1. This CDR3 is built from 15 residues. V lost 4 bases, J lost 4 bases, and 7 bases stayed unmatched.